The present entry profiles one T cell receptor (beta chain) with its context. This sample was included in a study of CD8+CD57+ T cells in acquired aplastic anemia. All patients picked for sequencing had shown, by flow cytometry, an expansion of CD8+CD57+ cells. Blood was sampled before the patients had received any therapy. Germline values: CDR1 LNHNV, CDR2 YYDKDF (reference sequence). The CDR3 is 14 residues long. The V and J ends lost 3 bases and 5 bases respectively, with 14 bases between them. TCR beta VDJ combinations and CDR3 sequences were profiled from genomic DNA. TCRdb used MiXCR to reprocess the reads, holding one entry per CDR3 protein. The sample contains 100,000 to 150,000 distinct CDR3 sequences, about two fifths of which appear only once.

The source material was sorted CD4+, CD8+, or CD8+CD57+ T cells (not recorded which) from PBMCs. The chain links TRBV15 to TRBJ2-7; perhaps D is TRBD1 or TRBD2 (6 bases each). The clonotype was recovered from a human donor with aplastic anemia. The DNA for the CDR3 is TGTGCCACCAGCAGTGCGTGGGGGGCTGACGAGCAGTACTTC. It codes for CATSSAWGADEQYF. The full variable domain, completed using reference TRBV15 and TRBJ2-7, is DAMVIQNPRYQVTQFGKPVTLSCSQTLNHNVMYWYQQKSSQAPKLLFHYYDKDFNNEADTPDNFQSRRPNTSFCFLDIRSPGLGDTAMYLCATSSAWGADEQYFGPGTRLTVT.